The clone carrying this T cell receptor (beta chain) has only one observation. The data belong to a study of technical replicates of blood from four donors. Sequenced by immunoSEQ multiplex PCR; TCRdb stores in-frame clones only, minus some. The sample lists 85,000 or so clones, about 93% occurring once. The CDR3 length is 12 residues. The V end was cut by 3 bases, the J end by 4 bases, with 8 bases between. In germline, CDR1 is SQVTM, CDR2 ANQGSEA. This rearrangement joins TRBV29-1 to TRBJ2-3; D is unclear. The sample taken for sequencing was T cells isolated from PBMCs. The receptor comes from a human donor in good health. CDR3 loop: CSVDSVSDTQYF. The CDR3 region has the DNA TGCAGCGTTGACAGTGTATCAGATACGCAGTATTTT.